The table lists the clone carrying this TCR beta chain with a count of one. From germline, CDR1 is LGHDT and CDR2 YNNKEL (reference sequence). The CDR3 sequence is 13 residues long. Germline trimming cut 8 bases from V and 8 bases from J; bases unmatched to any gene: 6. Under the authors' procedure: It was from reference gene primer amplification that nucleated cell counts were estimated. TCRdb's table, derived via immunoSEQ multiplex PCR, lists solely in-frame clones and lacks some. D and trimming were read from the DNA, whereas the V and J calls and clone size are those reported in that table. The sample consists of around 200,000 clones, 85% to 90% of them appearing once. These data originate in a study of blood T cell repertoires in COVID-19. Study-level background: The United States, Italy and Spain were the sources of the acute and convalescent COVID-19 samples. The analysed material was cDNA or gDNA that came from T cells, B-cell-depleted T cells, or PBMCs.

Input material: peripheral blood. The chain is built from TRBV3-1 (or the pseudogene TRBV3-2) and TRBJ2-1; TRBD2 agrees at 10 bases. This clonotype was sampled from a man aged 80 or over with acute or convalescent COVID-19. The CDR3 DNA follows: TGTGCCAGCGCGACTAGCGGGTGGTATGAGCAGTTCTTC. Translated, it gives CASATSGWYEQFF.